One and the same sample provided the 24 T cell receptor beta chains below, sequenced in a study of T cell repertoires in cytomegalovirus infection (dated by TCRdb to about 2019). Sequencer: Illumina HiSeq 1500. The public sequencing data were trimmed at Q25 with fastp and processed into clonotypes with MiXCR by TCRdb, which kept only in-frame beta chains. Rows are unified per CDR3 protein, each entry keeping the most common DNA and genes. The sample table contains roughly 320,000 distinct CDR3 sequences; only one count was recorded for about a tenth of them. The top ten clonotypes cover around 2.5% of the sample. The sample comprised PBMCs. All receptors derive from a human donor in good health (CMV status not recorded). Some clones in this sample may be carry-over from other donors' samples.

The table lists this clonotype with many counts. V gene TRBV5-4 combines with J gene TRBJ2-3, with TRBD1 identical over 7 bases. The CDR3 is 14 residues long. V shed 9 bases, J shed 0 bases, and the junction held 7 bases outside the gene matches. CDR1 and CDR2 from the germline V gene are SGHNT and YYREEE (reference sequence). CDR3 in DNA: TGTGCCACCCGACGACAGGGTAGCACAGATACGCAGTATTTT. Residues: CATRRQGSTDTQYF.

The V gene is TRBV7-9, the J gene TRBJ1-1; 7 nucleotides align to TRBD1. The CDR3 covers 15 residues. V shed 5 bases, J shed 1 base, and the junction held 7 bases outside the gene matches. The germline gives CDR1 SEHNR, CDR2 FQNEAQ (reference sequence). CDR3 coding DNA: TGTGCCAGCAGCCCGGGGGGGACAGCGAACACTGAAGCTTTCTTT. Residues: CASSPGGTANTEAFF.

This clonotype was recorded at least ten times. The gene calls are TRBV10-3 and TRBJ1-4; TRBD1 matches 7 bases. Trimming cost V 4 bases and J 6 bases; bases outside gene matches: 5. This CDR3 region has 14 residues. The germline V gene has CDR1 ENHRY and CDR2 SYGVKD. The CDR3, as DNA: TGTGCCATCAGTGGGGGGACAGTGGATGAAAAACTGTTTTTT. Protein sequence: CAISGGTVDEKLFF.

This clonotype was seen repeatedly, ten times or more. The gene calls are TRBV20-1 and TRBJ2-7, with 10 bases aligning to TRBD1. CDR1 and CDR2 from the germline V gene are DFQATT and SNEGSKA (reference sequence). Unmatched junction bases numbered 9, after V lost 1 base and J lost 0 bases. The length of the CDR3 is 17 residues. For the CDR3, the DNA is TGCAGTGCTAGAGGGTGGGGACAGGGGACCAGCTCCTACGAGCAGTACGTC. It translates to CSARGWGQGTSSYEQYV.

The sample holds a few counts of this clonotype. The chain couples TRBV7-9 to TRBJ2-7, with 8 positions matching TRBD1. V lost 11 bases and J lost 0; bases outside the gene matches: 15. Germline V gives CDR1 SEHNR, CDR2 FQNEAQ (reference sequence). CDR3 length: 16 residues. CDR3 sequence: CAVPDRGDQSSYEQYF. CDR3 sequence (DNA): TGTGCCGTTCCTGACAGGGGCGATCAGAGCTCCTACGAGCAGTACTTC.

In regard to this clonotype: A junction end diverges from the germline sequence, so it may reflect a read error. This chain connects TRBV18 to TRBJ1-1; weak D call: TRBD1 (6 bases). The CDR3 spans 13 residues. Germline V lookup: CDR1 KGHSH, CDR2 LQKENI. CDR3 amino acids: CASSTPRGTEAFF. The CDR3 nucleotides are TGTGCCAGCTCAACACCCAGGGGTACTGAAGCTTTCTTT.

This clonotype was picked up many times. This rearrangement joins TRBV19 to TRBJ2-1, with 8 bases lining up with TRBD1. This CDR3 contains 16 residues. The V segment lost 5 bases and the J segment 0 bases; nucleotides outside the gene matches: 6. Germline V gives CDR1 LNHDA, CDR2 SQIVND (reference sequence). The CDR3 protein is CASSLRTGSSYNEQFF. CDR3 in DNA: TGTGCCAGTAGTCTGCGGACAGGGAGCTCCTACAATGAGCAGTTCTTC.

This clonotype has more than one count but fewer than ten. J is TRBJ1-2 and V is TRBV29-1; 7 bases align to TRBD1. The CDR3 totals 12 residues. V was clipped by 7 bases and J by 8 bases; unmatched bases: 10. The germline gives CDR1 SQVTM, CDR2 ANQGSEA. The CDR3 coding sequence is TGCAGCGCAGGGGGGCACCTGGAGGGCTACACCTTC. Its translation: CSAGGHLEGYTF.

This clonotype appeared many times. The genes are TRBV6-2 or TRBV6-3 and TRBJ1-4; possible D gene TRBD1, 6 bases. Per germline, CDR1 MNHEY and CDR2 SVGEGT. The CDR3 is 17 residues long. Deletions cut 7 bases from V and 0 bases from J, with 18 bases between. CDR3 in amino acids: CASTDRGGLATNEKLFF. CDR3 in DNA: TGTGCCAGCACCGACAGAGGGGGACTCGCAACTAATGAAAAACTGTTTTTT.

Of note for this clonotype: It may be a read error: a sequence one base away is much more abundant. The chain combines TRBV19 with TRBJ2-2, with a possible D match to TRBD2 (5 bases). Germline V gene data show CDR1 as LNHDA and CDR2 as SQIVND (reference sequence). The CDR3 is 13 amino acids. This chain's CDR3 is CASSPSGPGEPFF. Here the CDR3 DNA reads TGTGCCAGTAGTCCTTCGGGCCCCGGGGAGCCGTTTTTT.

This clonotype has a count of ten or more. CDR3 region: CASSPQNQPQHF. The CDR3 DNA reads TGTGCCAGCAGCCCCCAGAATCAGCCCCAGCATTTT. The rearrangement joins TRBV7-8 to TRBJ1-5; the D is unclear. The CDR3 runs 12 residues. The germline gives CDR1 SGHVS, CDR2 FQNEAQ. The ends were cut back, 5 bases at V and 4 bases at J, with 6 bases in the middle.

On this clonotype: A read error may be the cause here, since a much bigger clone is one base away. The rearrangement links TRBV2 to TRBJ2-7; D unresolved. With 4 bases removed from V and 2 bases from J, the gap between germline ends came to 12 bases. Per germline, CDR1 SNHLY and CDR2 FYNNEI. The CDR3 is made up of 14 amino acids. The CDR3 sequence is CASSVGSSTYEQYF. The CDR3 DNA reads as TGTGCCAGCAGTGTGGGCAGTTCCACCTACGAGCAGTACTTC.

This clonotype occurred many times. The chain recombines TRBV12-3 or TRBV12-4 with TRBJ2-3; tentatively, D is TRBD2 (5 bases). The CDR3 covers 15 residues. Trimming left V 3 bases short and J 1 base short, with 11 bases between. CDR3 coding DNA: TGTGCCAGCAGTTTGGCTAGCTGGGGCACAGATACGCAGTATTTT. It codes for CASSLASWGTDTQYF.

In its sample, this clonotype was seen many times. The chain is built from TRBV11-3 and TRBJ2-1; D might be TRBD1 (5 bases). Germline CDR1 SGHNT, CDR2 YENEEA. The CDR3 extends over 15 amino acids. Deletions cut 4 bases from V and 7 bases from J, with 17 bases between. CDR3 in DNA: TGTGCCAGCAGCTCAGACGGCAGGGCCGGTAATGAGCAGTTCTTC. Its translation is CASSSDGRAGNEQFF.

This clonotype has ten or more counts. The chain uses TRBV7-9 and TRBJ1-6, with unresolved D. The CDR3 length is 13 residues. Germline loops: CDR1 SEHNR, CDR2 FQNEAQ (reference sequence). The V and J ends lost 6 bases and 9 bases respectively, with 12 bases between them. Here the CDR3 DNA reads TGTGCCAGCAGTCCTAATAGAGGTTCACCCCTCCACTTT. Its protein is CASSPNRGSPLHF.

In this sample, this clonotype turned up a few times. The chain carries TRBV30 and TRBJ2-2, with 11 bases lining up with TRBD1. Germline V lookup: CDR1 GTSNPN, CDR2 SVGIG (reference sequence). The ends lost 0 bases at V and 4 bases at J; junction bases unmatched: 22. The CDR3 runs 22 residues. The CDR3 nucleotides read TGTGCCTGGAGTGTAATCCGTACTATCGGGACAGGGGGTCCCACTTCCACCGGGGAGCTGTTTTTT. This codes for CAWSVIRTIGTGGPTSTGELFF.

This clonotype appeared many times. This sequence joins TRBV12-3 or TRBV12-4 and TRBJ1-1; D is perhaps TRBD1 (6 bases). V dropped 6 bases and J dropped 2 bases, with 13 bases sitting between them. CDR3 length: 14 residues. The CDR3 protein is CASSPGTRNTEAFF. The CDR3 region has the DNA TGTGCCAGCAGCCCCGGGACAAGAAACACTGAAGCTTTCTTT.

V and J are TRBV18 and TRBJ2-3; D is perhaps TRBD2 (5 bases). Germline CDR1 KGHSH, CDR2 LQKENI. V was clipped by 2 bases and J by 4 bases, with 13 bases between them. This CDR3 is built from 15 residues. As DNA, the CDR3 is TGTGCCAGCTCACCAGACTACCGGTTGCCAGATACGCAGTATTTT. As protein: CASSPDYRLPDTQYF.

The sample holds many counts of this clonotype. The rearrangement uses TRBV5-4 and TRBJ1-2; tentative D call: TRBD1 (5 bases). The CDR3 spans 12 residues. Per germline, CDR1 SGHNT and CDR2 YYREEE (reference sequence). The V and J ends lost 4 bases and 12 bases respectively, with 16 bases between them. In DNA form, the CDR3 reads TGTGCCAGCAGCCCTAGGGACGGCTGGGACACCTTC. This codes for CASSPRDGWDTF. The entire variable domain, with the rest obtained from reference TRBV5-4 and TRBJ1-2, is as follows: ETGVTQSPTHLIKTRGQQVTLRCSSQSGHNTVSWYQQALGQGPQFIFQYYREEENGRGNFPPRFSGLQFPNYSSELNVNALELDDSALYLCASSPRDGWDTFGSGTRLTVV.

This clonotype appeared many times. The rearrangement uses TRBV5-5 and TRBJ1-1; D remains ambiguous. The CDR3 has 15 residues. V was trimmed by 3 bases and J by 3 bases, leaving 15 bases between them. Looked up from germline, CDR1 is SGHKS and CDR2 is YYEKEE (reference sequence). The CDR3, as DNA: TGTGCCAGCAGCTCGTCTTTGGGCAGAGACACTGAAGCTTTCTTT. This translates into CASSSSLGRDTEAFF.

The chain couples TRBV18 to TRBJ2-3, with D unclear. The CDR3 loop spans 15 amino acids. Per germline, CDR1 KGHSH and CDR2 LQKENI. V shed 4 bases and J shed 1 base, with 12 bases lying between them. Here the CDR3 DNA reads TGTGCCAGCTCACTTTCCCCCTCTGGCACAGATACGCAGTATTTT. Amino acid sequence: CASSLSPSGTDTQYF. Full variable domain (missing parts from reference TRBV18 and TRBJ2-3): NAGVMQNPRHLVRRRGQEARLRCSPMKGHSHVYWYRQLPEEGLKFMVYLQKENIIDESGMPKERFSAEFPKEGPSILRIQQVVRGDSAAYFCASSLSPSGTDTQYFGPGTRLTVL.

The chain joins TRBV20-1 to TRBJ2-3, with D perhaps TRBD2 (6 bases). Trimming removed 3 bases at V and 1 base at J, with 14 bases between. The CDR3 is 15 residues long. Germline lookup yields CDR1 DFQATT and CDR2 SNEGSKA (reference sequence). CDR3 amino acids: CSASLRRGRTDTQYF. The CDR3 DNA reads TGCAGTGCTAGTCTAAGGCGGGGACGCACAGATACGCAGTATTTT.

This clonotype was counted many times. CDR3 sequence reads: CASSNNRGPYEQYF. The CDR3 DNA reads as TGTGCCAGCAGTAATAACAGGGGTCCCTACGAGCAGTACTTC. The chain uses TRBV7-2 and TRBJ2-7; TRBD1 matches 7 bases. This CDR3 contains 14 residues. Germline V gene sequence: CDR1 SGHTA, CDR2 FQGNSA. The V segment lost 6 bases and the J segment 2 bases; nucleotides outside the gene matches: 7.

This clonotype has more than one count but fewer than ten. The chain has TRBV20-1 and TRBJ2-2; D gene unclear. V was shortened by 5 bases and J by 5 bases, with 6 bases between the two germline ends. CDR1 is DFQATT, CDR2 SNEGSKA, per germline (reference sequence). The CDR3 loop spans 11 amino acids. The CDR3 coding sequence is TGCAGTGCTGGGGTAACCGGGGAGCTGTTTTTT. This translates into CSAGVTGELFF.